This entry lists 16 T cell receptor beta chains sequenced from one sample in a study of metastatic and nonmetastatic thyroid tumors. TCRdb reprocessed the PCR reads via MiXCR. Altogether about 15,000 clones are present, 25% to 30% being singletons, with the ten largest covering about 48%. Patients underwent thyroid surgery, and none had received any treatment before it. Material: tumor tissue. The origin of the receptors is a male donor with papillary thyroid cancer or a benign thyroid nodule (not recorded which). Some clones in this sample may be carry-over from other donors' samples.

This clone was counted ten times or more. The chain employs TRBV28 and TRBJ1-1; D unresolved. CDR3 length: 16 residues. The germline gives CDR1 MDHEN, CDR2 SYDVKM. The V gene lost 5 bases and the J gene lost 2 bases, with 18 bases spanning the gap. For the CDR3, the DNA is TGTGCCAGCAGTCCCCACTTGGCAGCGGGAAACACTGAAGCTTTCTTT. Translation: CASSPHLAAGNTEAFF.

This clone was counted only a few times. The rearrangement joins TRBV6-2 or TRBV6-3 to TRBJ1-4, with D possibly being TRBD1 (5 bases). The germline V gene has CDR1 MNHEY and CDR2 SVGEGT. This CDR3 has 13 amino acids. Trimming removed 2 bases at V and 9 bases at J, with 10 bases between. The DNA for the CDR3 is TGTGCCAGCAGTTACGACGGGGGTCAAAAACTGTTTTTT. Translation: CASSYDGGQKLFF.

J is TRBJ2-3 and V is TRBV7-3; tentatively, D is TRBD2 (7 bases). Looked up from germline, CDR1 is SGHTA and CDR2 is FQGTGA. V lost 6 bases and J lost 0, with 13 bases in between. CDR3 length: 15 amino acids. The CDR3 loop reads CASRPSGTSTDTQYF. In DNA, the CDR3 is TGTGCCAGCAGACCGAGCGGGACAAGCACAGATACGCAGTATTTT.

The chain joins TRBV4-1 to TRBJ1-2; no firm D call. This CDR3 region has 14 residues. Germline CDR1 is MGHRA and CDR2 is YSYEKL. Trimming pared 1 base from V and 1 base from J, leaving 7 bases between. Written as DNA, the CDR3 is TGCGCCAGCAGCCAAGGGTGGGATAACTATGGCTACACCTTC. This translates into CASSQGWDNYGYTF.

Judged by abundance, this clone is medium-sized. The V call is TRBV4-1, the J call TRBJ1-1; D perhaps matches TRBD1 (5 bases). Germline CDR1 and CDR2: MGHRA and YSYEKL. CDR3 length equals 16 residues. V lost 1 base and J 2 bases, leaving 14 bases between the germline ends. CDR3 DNA: TGCGCCAGCAGCCAAGGGGGCAGGAGGGTCAACACTGAAGCTTTCTTT. It translates to CASSQGGRRVNTEAFF.

This clone was recorded at least ten times. The gene calls are TRBV4-1 and TRBJ2-5; possible D gene TRBD2, 7 bases. Trimming took off 2 bases at V and 9 bases at J, with 22 bases between the two ends. Germline V gene lookup returns CDR1 MGHRA and CDR2 YSYEKL. This CDR3 contains 16 residues. The CDR3: CASSQPTHREGKAQYF. The CDR3 nucleotides are TGCGCCAGCAGCCAACCCACCCACAGGGAGGGGAAGGCCCAGTACTTC.

This clone came up many times. V and J are TRBV24-1 and TRBJ2-1, with a weak D call TRBD2 (6 bases). V shed 0 bases and J shed 8 bases, with 19 bases lying between them. There are 17 residues in the CDR3. The germline gives CDR1 KGHDR, CDR2 SFDVKD. Here the CDR3 DNA reads TGTGCCACCAGTGATTTGCAGGAGGGGATTGAGTACGATGAGCAGTTCTTC. Translation gives CATSDLQEGIEYDEQFF.

The chain links TRBV30 to TRBJ2-2; D is tentatively TRBD1 or TRBD2 (5 bases each). There are 15 residues in the CDR3. V lost 1 base to trimming and J lost 8 bases, with 17 bases between them. Germline loops: CDR1 GTSNPN, CDR2 SVGIG (reference sequence). CDR3 nucleotides: TGTGCCTGGAGTGCCGGGACGGAGGACTCAGGGGAGCTGTTTTTT. Translating it yields CAWSAGTEDSGELFF.

This clone showed up many times. The chain carries TRBV7-8 and TRBJ1-2; D is unclear. Trimming shortened V by 0 bases and J by 3 bases, and 8 bases separated the two germline ends. Germline values: CDR1 SGHVS, CDR2 FQNEAQ. This CDR3 has 14 residues. The CDR3 region has the DNA TGTGCCAGCAGCTTAGCGCCAGACCACTATGGCTACACCTTC. Translating it yields CASSLAPDHYGYTF.

This clone has a count of ten or more. At one of its ends the junction is not consistent with the germline gene, which may arise from a read error. The chain recombines TRBV5-8 with TRBJ2-1; 7 positions match TRBD2. This CDR3 is built from 13 residues. From germline, CDR1 is SGHTS and CDR2 YDEGEE. CDR3 bases: TGTGCCATCCGGGACTATTCCTTCAATGAGCAGTTCTTC. The encoded protein is CAIRDYSFNEQFF.

V gene TRBV20-1 combines with J gene TRBJ2-3; D gene unclear. The CDR3 contains 14 residues. V was clipped by 4 bases and J by 1 base, with 12 bases between them. In germline, CDR1 is DFQATT, CDR2 SNEGSKA (reference sequence). CDR3 sequence reads: CSAIFSGRTDTQYF. The CDR3 DNA follows: TGCAGTGCTATATTTTCGGGCCGCACAGATACGCAGTATTTT.

The chain is built from TRBV6-2 or TRBV6-3 and TRBJ2-1, with 8 bases lining up with TRBD2. The CDR3 spans 17 residues. V trimming: 6 bases; J trimming: 3 bases; junction bases outside the gene matches: 13. From germline, CDR1 is MNHEY and CDR2 SVGEGT. CDR3 sequence: CASRPGGGLLYYNEQFF. In DNA form, the CDR3 reads TGTGCCAGCAGACCCGGGGGGGGCTTACTGTACTACAATGAGCAGTTCTTC.

V and J are TRBV20-1 and TRBJ2-1; D possibly corresponds to TRBD2 (8 bases). The CDR3 runs 15 residues. The germline V gene encodes CDR1 DFQATT and CDR2 SNEGSKA (reference sequence). V lost 0 bases to trimming and J lost 4 bases, with 13 bases between them. CDR3 bases: TGCAGTGCTAGAGATAGCGGGACAGTATACAATGAGCAGTTCTTC. This gives the protein CSARDSGTVYNEQFF.

Comments on this clone: An end of the junction does not agree with germline; a read error may underlie this. The CDR3 nucleotides are TGCGCCAGCAGTGAAGGGGGCGTGCGCGAGACCCAGTCCTTC. Protein: CASSEGGVRETQSF. This rearrangement joins TRBV10-2 to TRBJ2-5; 7 positions agree with TRBD1. The CDR3 runs to 14 residues. From germline, CDR1 is WSHSY and CDR2 SAAADI.

This clone showed up just a few times. V and J are TRBV24-1 and TRBJ2-1; 8 bases fit TRBD2. The CDR3 loop spans 16 amino acids. Per germline, CDR1 KGHDR and CDR2 SFDVKD. V was pared by 0 bases and J by 10 bases, with 10 bases of the junction left unmatched. CDR3 bases: TGTGCCACCAGTGATTTGCACAGCGGGAGTAATGTCGAGCAGTTCTTC. It yields the protein CATSDLHSGSNVEQFF.

This clone was seen at least ten times. The chain employs TRBV7-9 and TRBJ1-2; TRBD1 matches 9 bases. The CDR3 runs to 15 residues. Germline CDR1 is SEHNR and CDR2 is FQNEAQ (reference sequence). After removal of 5 bases from V and 3 bases from J, the junction contained 7 bases not matched to a gene. This CDR3 is CASSPDRGRYYGYTF. CDR3 nucleotide sequence: TGTGCCAGCAGCCCCGACAGGGGGAGATACTATGGCTACACCTTC.